This T cell receptor beta chain stems from a study of early stage breast cancer tumors. Turning to the study itself: Samples were sequenced at approximately 9-fold average coverage.

Each sample had two DNA replicates, roughly 0.5 ug blood or about 1.5 ug tissue. Generated by immunoSEQ multiplex PCR, the TCRdb table keeps only in-frame clones and is missing some. The sample records tens of thousands of clones, approximately 75% being singletons. Overall study findings and caveats: Compared with adjacent normal breast tissue, tumors showed around 2.7-fold greater T cell density and higher clonality.

As to this clone: Its target is not known.

This sequence originates from a person aged 45-60 years with breast cancer. Input material: blood.

CDR3 nucleotide sequence: TGCGCCAGCAGCCAAGACACTAGCGGGAGGACAGATACGCAGTATTTT. This encodes CASSQDTSGRTDTQYF. This chain links TRBV4-3 with TRBJ2-3, with 12 bases matching TRBD2. V gave up 0 bases and J gave up 3 bases; unmatched junction bases: 1. CDR3 length: 16 residues. Germline assignment: CDR1 LGHNA and CDR2 YSLEER.